The present TCR beta chain was sequenced within a study of T cell repertoires in cytomegalovirus infection (dated by TCRdb to between 2017 and 2020). In terms of the full investigation: The HLA type of each donor mattered for the analysis, because public TCR beta signatures pointed to carriage of CMV infection along with the matching HLA type. Broad study findings and their caveats: Carriers of CMV infection plus the relevant HLA type were discriminated by the cumulative frequency of public TCR beta family members in the study cohort and in an independent roughly 370-donor cohort. The ex vivo response was dominated by HLA-C-restricted CMV-specific TCR beta clonotypes, and the single most frequent clonotype in two of eight donors was supplied by these HLA-C-restricted clonotypes.

The instrument given in TCRdb is Illumina HiSeq 1500. The raw public data were reprocessed by TCRdb itself: fastp quality trimming at Q25, MiXCR clonotype calling, in-frame beta chains only. Here each entry gathers all rows of one CDR3 protein and keeps the most common genes and DNA. A total of around 300,000 distinct CDR3 sequences appear in this sample, roughly 26% of them only once. The ten top clones hold more than 11% of the sample. V gives up 5 bases and J gives up 8 bases, and the segment between their germline ends measures 10 bases. According to the germline V gene (reference sequence), CDR1 reads MNHEY and CDR2 reads SMNVEV. Counted from cysteine to phenylalanine, this CDR3 has 12 amino acids. This entry keeps only the CDR3 DNA: 36 bases, framed from base 1. About this clonotype itself: The specificity of this receptor is unknown. One base away there is no much larger clone; base qualities are not given.

This TCR was sampled from a human donor in good health (CMV status not recorded). Some clones in this sample may be carry-over from other donors' samples. Recombination linked TRBV27 to TRBJ2-1; confidence is insufficient to name the D gene. The specimen sequenced was PBMCs. The DNA is TGTGCCAGCAGTGGCTCTTTCGATGAGCAGTTCTTC. This yields the protein CASSGSFDEQFF.